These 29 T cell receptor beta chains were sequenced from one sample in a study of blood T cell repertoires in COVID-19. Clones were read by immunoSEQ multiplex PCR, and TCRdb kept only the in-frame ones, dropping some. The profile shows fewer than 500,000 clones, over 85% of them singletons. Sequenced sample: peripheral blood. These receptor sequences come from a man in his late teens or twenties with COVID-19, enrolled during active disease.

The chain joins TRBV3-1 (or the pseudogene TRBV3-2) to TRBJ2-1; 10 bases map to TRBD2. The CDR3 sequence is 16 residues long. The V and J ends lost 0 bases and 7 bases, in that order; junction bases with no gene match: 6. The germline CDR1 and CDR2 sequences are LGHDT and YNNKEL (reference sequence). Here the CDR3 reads CASSQDSLAGVNEQFF. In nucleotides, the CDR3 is TGTGCCAGCAGCCAAGATTCCCTAGCGGGAGTTAATGAGCAGTTCTTC.

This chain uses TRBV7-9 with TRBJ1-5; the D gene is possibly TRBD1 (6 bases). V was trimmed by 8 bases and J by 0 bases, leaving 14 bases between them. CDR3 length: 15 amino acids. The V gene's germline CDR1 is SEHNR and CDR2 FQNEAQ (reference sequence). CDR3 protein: CASGSGTLSNQPQHF. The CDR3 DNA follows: TGTGCCAGCGGTTCCGGGACACTTAGCAATCAGCCCCAGCATTTT.

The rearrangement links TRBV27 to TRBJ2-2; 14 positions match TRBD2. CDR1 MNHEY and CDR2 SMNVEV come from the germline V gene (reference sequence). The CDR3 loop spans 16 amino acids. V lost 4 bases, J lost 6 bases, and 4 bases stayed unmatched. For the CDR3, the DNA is TGTGCCAGCAGTTCGGGACTAGCGGGAGTCGCCGGGGAGCTGTTTTTT. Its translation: CASSSGLAGVAGELFF.

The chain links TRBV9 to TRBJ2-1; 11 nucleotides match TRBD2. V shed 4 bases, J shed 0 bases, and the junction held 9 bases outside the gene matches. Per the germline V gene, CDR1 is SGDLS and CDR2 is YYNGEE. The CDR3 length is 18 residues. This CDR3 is CASSLSGGAPSSYNEQFF. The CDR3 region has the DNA TGTGCCAGCAGCCTTAGCGGGGGGGCCCCGAGCTCCTACAATGAGCAGTTCTTC.

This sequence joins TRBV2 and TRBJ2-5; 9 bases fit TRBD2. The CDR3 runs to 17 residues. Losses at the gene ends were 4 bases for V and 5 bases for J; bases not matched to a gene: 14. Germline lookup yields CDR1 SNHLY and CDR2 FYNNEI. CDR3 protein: CASSAGAGSGRGETQYF. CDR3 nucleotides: TGTGCCAGCAGTGCAGGGGCGGGTAGCGGGAGAGGGGAGACCCAGTACTTC.

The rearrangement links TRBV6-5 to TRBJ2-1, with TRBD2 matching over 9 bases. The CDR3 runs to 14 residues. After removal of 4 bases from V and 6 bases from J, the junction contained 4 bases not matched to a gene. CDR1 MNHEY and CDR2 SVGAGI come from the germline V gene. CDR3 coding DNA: TGTGCCAGCAGTTGGCGCGGGAGGGCCAATGAGCAGTTCTTC. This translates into CASSWRGRANEQFF.

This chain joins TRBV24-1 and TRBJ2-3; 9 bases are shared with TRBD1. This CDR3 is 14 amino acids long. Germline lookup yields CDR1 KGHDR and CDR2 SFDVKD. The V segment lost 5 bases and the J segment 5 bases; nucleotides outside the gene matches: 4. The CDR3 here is CATSVTGGLDTQYF. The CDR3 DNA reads TGTGCCACCAGTGTTACAGGGGGCTTAGATACGCAGTATTTT.

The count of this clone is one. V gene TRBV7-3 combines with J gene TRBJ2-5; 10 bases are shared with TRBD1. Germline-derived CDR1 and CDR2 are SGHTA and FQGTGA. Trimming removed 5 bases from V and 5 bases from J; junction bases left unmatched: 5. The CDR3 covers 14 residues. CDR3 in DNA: TGTGCCAGCAGCCCGACAGGGGGCAGTGAGACCCAGTACTTC. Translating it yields CASSPTGGSETQYF.

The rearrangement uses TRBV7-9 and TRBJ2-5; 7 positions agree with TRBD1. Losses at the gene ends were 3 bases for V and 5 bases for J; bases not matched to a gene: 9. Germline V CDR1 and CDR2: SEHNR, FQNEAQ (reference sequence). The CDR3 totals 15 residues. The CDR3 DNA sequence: TGTGCCAGCAGCTTTTACAGGGGCTTTTTGGAGACCCAGTACTTC. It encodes CASSFYRGFLETQYF.

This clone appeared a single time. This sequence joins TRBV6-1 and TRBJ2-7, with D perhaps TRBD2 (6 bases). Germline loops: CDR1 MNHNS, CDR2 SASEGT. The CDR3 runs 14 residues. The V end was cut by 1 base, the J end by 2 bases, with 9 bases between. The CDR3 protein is CASSEGLVPYEQYF. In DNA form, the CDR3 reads TGTGCCAGCAGTGAAGGACTAGTACCCTACGAGCAGTACTTC.

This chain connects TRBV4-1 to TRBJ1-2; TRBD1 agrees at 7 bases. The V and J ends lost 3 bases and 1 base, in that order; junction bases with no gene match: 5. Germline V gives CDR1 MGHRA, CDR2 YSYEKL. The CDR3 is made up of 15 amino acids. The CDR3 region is CASSHTRDSNYGYTF. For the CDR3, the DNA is TGCGCCAGCAGCCATACCCGGGACAGTAACTATGGCTACACCTTC.

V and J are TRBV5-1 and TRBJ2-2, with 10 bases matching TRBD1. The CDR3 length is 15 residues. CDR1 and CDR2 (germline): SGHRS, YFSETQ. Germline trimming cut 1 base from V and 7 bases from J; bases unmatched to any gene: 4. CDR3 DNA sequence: TGCGCCAGCAGCTTGCGACAGGGGGCTGACGGGGAGCTGTTTTTT. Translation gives CASSLRQGADGELFF. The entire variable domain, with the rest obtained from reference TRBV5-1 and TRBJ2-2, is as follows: KAGVTQTPRYLIKTRGQQVTLSCSPISGHRSVSWYQQTPGQGLQFLFEYFSETQRNKGNFPGRFSGRQFSNSRSEMNVSTLELGDSALYLCASSLRQGADGELFFGEGSRLTVL.

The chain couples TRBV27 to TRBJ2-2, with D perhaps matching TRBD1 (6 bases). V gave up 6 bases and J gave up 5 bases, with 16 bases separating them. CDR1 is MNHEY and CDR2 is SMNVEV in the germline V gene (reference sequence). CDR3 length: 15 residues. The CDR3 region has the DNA TGTGCCAGCAGCCATAGGGGGAGAGGGACCGGGGAGCTGTTTTTT. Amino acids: CASSHRGRGTGELFF.

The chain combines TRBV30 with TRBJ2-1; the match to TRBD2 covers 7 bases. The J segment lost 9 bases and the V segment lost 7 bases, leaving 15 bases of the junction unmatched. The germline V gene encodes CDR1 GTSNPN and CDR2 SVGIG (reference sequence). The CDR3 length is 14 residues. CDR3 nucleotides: TGTGCCTCGTCGGGCGGCGGGAGTGTCGGTGAGCAGTTCTTC. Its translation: CASSGGGSVGEQFF.

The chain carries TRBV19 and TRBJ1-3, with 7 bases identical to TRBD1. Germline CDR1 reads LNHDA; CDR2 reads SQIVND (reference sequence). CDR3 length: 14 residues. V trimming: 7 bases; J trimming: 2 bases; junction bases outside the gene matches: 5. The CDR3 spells CASTDRFTGNTIYF. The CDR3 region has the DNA TGTGCCAGTACGGACAGGTTTACTGGAAACACCATATATTTT.

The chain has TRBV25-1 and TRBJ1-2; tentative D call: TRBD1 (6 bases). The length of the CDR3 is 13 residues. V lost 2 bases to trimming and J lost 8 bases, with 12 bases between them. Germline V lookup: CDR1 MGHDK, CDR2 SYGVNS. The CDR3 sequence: CASSEVPGAGYTF. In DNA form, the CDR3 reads TGTGCCAGCAGTGAAGTCCCAGGGGCAGGCTACACCTTC.

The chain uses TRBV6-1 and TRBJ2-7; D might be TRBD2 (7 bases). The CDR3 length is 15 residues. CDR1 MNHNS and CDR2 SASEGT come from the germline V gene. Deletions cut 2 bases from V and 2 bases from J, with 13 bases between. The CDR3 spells CASSEREGGTYEQYF. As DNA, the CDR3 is TGTGCCAGCAGTGAAAGGGAGGGGGGGACCTACGAGCAGTACTTC.

The CDR3 coding sequence is TGCGCCAGCAGCTTGGAACAGACCTACGAGCAGTACTTC. It codes for CASSLEQTYEQYF. The V and J genes are TRBV5-1 and TRBJ2-7, with no clear D. The CDR3 spans 13 residues. Germline V gene data show CDR1 as SGHRS and CDR2 as YFSETQ. Trimming removed 0 bases from V and 2 bases from J, with 6 bases in between.

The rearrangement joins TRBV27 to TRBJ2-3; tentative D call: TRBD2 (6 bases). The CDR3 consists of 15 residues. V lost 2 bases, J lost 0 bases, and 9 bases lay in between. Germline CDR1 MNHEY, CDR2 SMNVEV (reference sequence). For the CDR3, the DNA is TGTGCCAGCAGTTTAGCGGGGTCTAGCACAGATACGCAGTATTTT. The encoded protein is CASSLAGSSTDTQYF.

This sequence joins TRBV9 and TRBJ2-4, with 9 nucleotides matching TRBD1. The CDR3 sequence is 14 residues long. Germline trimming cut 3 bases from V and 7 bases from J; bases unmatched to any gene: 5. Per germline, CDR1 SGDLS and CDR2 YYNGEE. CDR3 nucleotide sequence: TGTGCCAGCAGCGGGGACAGGGCGGAGAACATTCAGTACTTC. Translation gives CASSGDRAENIQYF.

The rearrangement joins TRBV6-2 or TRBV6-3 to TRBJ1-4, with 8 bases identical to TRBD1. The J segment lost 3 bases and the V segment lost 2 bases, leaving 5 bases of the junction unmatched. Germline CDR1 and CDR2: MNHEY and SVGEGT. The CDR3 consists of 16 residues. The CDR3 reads CASSYGQGASNEKLFF. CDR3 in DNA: TGTGCCAGCAGTTACGGGCAGGGGGCGTCTAATGAAAAACTGTTTTTT.

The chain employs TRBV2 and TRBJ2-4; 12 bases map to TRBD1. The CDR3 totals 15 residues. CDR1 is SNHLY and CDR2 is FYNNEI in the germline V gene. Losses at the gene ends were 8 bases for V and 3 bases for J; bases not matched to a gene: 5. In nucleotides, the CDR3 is TGTGCCAGCCGGGACAGGGGGCGCGACAAAAACATTCAGTACTTC. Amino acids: CASRDRGRDKNIQYF.

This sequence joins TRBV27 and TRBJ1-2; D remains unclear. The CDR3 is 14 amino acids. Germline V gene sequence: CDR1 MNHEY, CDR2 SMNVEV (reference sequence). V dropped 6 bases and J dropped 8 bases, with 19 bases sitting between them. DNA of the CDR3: TGTGCCAGCAGAACCACAACACTCCGGGAGGGCTACACCTTC. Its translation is CASRTTTLREGYTF.

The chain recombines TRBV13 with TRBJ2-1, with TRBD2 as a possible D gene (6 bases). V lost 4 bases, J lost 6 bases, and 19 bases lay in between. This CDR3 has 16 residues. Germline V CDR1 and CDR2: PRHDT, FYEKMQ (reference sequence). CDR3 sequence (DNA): TGTGCCAGCAGCTATTCCTCGGGACTGGATTTCAATGAGCAGTTCTTC. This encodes CASSYSSGLDFNEQFF.

The DNA for the CDR3 is TGTGCCAGTAGTATACGGTCCTCTAGCGGGAGGTCGGAGACCCAGTACTTC. Protein: CASSIRSSSGRSETQYF. This chain connects TRBV19 to TRBJ2-5; 11 bases are shared with TRBD2. V shed 2 bases and J 5 bases; nucleotides not matched to a gene: 10. The CDR3 is 17 amino acids. Germline loops: CDR1 LNHDA, CDR2 SQIVND (reference sequence).

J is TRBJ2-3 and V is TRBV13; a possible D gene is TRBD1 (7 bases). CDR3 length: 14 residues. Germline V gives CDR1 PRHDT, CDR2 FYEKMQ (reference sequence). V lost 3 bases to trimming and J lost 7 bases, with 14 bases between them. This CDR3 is CASSFLAGGNTQYF. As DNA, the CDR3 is TGTGCCAGCAGCTTTTTGGCAGGGGGGAATACGCAGTATTTT.

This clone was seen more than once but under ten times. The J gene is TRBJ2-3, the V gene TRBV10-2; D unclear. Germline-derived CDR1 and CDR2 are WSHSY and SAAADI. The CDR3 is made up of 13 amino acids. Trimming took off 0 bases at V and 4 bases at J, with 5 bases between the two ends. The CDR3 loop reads CASSESVADTQYF. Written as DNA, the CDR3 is TGCGCCAGCAGTGAGTCAGTAGCAGATACGCAGTATTTT.

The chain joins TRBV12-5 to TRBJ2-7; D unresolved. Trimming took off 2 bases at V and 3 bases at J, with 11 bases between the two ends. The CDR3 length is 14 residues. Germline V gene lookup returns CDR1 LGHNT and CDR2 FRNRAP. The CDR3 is CASGLLGSNYEQYF. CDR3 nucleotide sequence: TGTGCTAGTGGTTTGCTCGGTTCCAACTACGAGCAGTACTTC.

The CDR3 is CASTQTHVDRGHEQFF. The CDR3 region has the DNA TGTGCCAGCACCCAAACCCACGTCGACAGGGGACATGAGCAGTTCTTC. The chain uses TRBV5-6 and TRBJ2-1; 8 nucleotides agree with TRBD1. V was pared by 6 bases and J by 8 bases, with 16 bases of the junction left unmatched. This CDR3 comprises 16 residues. Germline loops: CDR1 SGHDT, CDR2 YYEEEE.